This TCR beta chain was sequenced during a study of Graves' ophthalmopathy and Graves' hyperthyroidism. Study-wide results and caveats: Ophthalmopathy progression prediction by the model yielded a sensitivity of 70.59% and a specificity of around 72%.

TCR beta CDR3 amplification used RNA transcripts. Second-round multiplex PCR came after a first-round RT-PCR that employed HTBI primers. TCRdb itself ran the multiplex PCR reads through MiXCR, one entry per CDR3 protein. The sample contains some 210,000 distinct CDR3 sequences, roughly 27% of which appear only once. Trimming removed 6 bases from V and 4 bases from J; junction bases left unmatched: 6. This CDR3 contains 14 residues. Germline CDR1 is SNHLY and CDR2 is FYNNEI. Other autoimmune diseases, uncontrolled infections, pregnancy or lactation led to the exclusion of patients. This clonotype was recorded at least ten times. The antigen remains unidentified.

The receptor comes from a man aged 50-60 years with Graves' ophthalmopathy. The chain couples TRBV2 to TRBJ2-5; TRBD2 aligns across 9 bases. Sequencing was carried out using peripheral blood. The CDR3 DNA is TGTGCCAGCAGCCAAAATAGCGGGAGAGAGACCCAGTACTTC. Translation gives CASSQNSGRETQYF.